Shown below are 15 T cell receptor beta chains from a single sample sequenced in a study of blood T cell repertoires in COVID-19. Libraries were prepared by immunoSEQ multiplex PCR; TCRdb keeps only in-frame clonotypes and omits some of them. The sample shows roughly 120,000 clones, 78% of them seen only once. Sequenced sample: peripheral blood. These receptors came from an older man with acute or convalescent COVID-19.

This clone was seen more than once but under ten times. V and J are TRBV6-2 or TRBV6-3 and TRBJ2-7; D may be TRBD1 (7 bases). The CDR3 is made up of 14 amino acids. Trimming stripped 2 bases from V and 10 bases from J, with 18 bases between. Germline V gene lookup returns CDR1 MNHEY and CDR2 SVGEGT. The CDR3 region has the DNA TGTGCCAGCAGTTACATAGGACAGGTTAGCGGACAGTACTTC. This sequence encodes CASSYIGQVSGQYF.

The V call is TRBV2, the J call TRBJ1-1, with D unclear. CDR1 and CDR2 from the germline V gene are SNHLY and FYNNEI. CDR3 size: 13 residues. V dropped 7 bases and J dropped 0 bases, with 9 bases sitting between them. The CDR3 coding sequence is TGTGCCAGCAAATACAGTCTGAACACTGAAGCTTTCTTT. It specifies CASKYSLNTEAFF.

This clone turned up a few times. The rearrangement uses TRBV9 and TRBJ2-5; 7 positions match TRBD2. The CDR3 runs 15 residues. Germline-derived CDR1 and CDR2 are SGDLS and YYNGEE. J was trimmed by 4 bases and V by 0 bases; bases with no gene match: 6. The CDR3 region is CASSVDSGRGETQYF. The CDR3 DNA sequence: TGTGCCAGCAGCGTAGACTCGGGGAGGGGAGAGACCCAGTACTTC.

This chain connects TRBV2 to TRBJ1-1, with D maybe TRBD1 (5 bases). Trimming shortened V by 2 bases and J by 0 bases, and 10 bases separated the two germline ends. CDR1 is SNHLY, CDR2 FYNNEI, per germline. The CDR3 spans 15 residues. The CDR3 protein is CASSEQGGMNTEAFF. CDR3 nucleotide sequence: TGTGCCAGCAGTGAACAGGGAGGGATGAACACTGAAGCTTTCTTT.

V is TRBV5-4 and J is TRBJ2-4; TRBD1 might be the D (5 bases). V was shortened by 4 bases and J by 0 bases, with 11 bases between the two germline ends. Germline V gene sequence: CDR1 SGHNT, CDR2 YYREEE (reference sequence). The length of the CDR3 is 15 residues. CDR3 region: CASSPKQAAKNIQYF. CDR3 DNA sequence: TGTGCCAGCAGCCCCAAACAGGCAGCCAAAAACATTCAGTACTTC.

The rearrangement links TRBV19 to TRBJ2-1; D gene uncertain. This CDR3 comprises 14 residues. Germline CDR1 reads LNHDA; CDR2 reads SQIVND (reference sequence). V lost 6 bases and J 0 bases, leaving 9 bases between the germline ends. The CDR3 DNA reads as TGTGCCAGTAGCCAGGATAGCTCCTACAATGAGCAGTTCTTC. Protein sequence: CASSQDSSYNEQFF. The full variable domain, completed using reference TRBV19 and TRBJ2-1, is DGGITQSPKYLFRKEGQNVTLSCEQNLNHDAMYWYRQDPGQGLRLIYYSQIVNDFQKGDIAEGYSVSREKKESFPLTVTSAQKNPTAFYLCASSQDSSYNEQFFGPGTRLTVL.

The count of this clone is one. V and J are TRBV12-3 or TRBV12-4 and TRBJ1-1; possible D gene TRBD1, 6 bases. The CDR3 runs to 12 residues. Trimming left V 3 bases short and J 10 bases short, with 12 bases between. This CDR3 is CASSLSRGVAFF. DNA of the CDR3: TGTGCCAGCAGTTTGTCCAGGGGTGTAGCTTTCTTT.

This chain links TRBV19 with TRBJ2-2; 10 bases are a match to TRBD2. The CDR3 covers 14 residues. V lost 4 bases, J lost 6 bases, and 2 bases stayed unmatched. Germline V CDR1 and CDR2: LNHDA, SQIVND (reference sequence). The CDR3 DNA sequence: TGTGCCAGTAGTACTAGCGGGGGATCCGGGGAGCTGTTTTTT. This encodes CASSTSGGSGELFF. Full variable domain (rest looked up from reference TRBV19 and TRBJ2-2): DGGITQSPKYLFRKEGQNVTLSCEQNLNHDAMYWYRQDPGQGLRLIYYSQIVNDFQKGDIAEGYSVSREKKESFPLTVTSAQKNPTAFYLCASSTSGGSGELFFGEGSRLTVL.

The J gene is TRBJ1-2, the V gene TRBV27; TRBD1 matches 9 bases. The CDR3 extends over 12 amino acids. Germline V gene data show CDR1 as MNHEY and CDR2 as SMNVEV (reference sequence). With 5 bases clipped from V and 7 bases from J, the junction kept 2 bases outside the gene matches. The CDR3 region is CASSGTGLGYTF. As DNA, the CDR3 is TGTGCCAGCAGTGGGACAGGGCTTGGCTACACCTTC.

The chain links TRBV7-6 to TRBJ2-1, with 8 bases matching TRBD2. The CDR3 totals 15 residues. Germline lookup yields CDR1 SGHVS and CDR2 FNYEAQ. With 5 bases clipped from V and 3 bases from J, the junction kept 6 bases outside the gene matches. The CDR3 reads CASSPGAGVYNEQFF. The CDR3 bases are TGTGCCAGCAGCCCTGGAGCGGGGGTCTACAATGAGCAGTTCTTC.

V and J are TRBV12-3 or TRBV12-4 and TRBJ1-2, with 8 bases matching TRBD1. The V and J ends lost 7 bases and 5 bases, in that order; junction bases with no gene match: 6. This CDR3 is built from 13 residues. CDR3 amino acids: CASTETGVYGYTF. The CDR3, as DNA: TGTGCCAGCACCGAGACAGGGGTTTATGGCTACACCTTC.

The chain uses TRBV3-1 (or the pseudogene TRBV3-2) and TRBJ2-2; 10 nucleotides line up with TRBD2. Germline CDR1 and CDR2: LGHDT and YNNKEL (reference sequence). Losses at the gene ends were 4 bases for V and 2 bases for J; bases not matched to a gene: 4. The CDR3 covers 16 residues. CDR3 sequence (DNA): TGTGCCAGCAGCCTATTAGCGGGGGGTAACACCGGGGAGCTGTTTTTT. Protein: CASSLLAGGNTGELFF.

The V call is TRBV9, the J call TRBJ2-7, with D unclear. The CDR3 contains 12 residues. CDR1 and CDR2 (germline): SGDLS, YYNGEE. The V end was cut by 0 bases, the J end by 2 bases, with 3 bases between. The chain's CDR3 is CASSVVTYEQYF. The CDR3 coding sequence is TGTGCCAGCAGCGTAGTTACCTACGAGCAGTACTTC.

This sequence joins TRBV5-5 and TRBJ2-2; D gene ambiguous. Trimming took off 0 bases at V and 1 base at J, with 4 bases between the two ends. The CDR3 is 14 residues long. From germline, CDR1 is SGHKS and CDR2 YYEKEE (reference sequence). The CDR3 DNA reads TGTGCCAGCAGCTTGGGAGGGAACACCGGGGAGCTGTTTTTT. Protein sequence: CASSLGGNTGELFF.

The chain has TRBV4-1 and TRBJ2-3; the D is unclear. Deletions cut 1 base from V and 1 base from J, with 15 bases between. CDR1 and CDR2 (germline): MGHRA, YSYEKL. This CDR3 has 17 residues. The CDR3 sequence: CASSQGTADRGTDTQYF. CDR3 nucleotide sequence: TGCGCCAGCAGCCAAGGTACGGCAGACCGGGGCACAGATACGCAGTATTTT.